The 20 T cell receptor beta chains in this list originate from one sample, sequenced in a study of shared clonotypes between healthy human individuals. Clones were read by immunoSEQ multiplex PCR, and TCRdb kept only the in-frame ones, dropping some. The sample yields a few hundred thousand clones, around 79% seen once. The sequencing sample was made of memory CD4+ T cells sorted from blood. The subset here: CD45RA-negative fraction. These receptors were obtained from a man between 25 and 39 years old in good health.

J is TRBJ2-1 and V is TRBV5-1; D is uncertain. This CDR3 contains 15 residues. V was trimmed by 2 bases and J by 0 bases, leaving 9 bases between them. From germline, CDR1 is SGHRS and CDR2 YFSETQ. This CDR3 reads CASSFPGASYNEQFF. CDR3 bases: TGCGCCAGCAGCTTCCCAGGAGCCTCCTACAATGAGCAGTTCTTC.

For this clone: Other DNA sequences in this specimen translate into the identical CDR3. The chain carries TRBV6-1 and TRBJ2-7; D possibly corresponds to TRBD1 (6 bases). Trimming removed 4 bases from V and 5 bases from J, with 9 bases in between. Germline-derived CDR1 and CDR2 are MNHNS and SASEGT. The CDR3 runs to 12 residues. CDR3 sequence reads: CASSANRDEQYF. CDR3 DNA: TGTGCCAGCAGTGCCAACAGGGACGAGCAGTACTTC.

The J gene is TRBJ1-2, the V gene TRBV28; TRBD1 aligns across 9 bases. Trimming cost V 6 bases and J 6 bases; bases outside gene matches: 11. Germline V CDR1 and CDR2: MDHEN, SYDVKM. The CDR3 runs 15 residues. The CDR3 DNA reads as TGTGCCAGCAGCCCCCCGGGACAGGGTAAGAATGGCTACACCTTC. Translation gives CASSPPGQGKNGYTF.

The V gene is TRBV29-1, the J gene TRBJ2-7; TRBD2 agrees at 11 bases. Germline assignment: CDR1 SQVTM and CDR2 ANQGSEA. Trimming removed 1 base from V and 5 bases from J; junction bases left unmatched: 4. The CDR3 spans 14 residues. The CDR3 spells CSVEVAGGPHEQYF. In DNA, the CDR3 is TGCAGCGTTGAAGTAGCGGGAGGGCCACACGAGCAGTACTTC.

The chain carries TRBV7-3 and TRBJ1-1; D is possibly TRBD1 (5 bases). Trimming pared 8 bases from V and 1 base from J, leaving 11 bases between. This CDR3 spans 13 amino acids. CDR1 and CDR2 from the germline V gene are SGHTA and FQGTGA. CDR3 nucleotide sequence: TGTGCCAGCCGAGGGGCGGAGAACACTGAAGCTTTCTTT. It codes for CASRGAENTEAFF.

This CDR3 reads CASSPGQVGGTIYF. In DNA form, the CDR3 reads TGCGCCAGCAGCCCCGGACAGGTTGGAGGCACCATATATTTT. The chain links TRBV10-2 to TRBJ1-3; TRBD1 matches at 7 bases. The V and J ends lost 6 bases and 9 bases, in that order; junction bases with no gene match: 11. Germline CDR1 WSHSY, CDR2 SAAADI. There are 14 residues in the CDR3.

This chain connects TRBV2 to TRBJ2-4; D might be TRBD1 or TRBD2, each matching 5 bases. Germline CDR1 is SNHLY and CDR2 is FYNNEI. This CDR3 has 13 residues. V was clipped by 7 bases and J by 8 bases, with 15 bases between them. CDR3 loop: CASITRGRDIQYF. CDR3 DNA: TGTGCCAGCATCACTAGGGGAAGGGACATTCAGTACTTC. Full variable domain (missing parts from reference TRBV2 and TRBJ2-4): EPEVTQTPSHQVTQMGQEVILRCVPISNHLYFYWYRQILGQKVEFLVSFYNNEISEKSEIFDDQFSVERPDGSNFTLKIRSTKLEDSAMYFCASITRGRDIQYFGAGTRLSVL.

The chain recombines TRBV10-3 with TRBJ1-4; 9 bases line up with TRBD1. J was trimmed by 5 bases and V by 5 bases; bases with no gene match: 12. Germline CDR1 and CDR2: ENHRY and SYGVKD. The CDR3 has 17 residues. CDR3 region: CAISRLIPGQGNEKLFF. The CDR3 DNA sequence: TGTGCCATCAGTCGCTTGATACCCGGACAGGGGAATGAAAAACTGTTTTTT.

The sample holds a few counts of this clone. This CDR3 is CASSLPLSGTLYNEQFF. The CDR3 nucleotides are TGTGCCAGCAGCCTACCCCTCAGCGGGACCCTCTACAATGAGCAGTTCTTC. V gene TRBV28 combines with J gene TRBJ2-1; 7 bases fit TRBD2. Losses at the gene ends were 6 bases for V and 3 bases for J; bases not matched to a gene: 14. The CDR3 is 17 amino acids. Per germline, CDR1 MDHEN and CDR2 SYDVKM.

This clone was counted a few times. The V and J genes are TRBV2 and TRBJ2-3, with 7 bases lining up with TRBD2. There are 14 residues in the CDR3. From germline, CDR1 is SNHLY and CDR2 FYNNEI. The trim removed 3 bases at V and 2 bases at J, leaving 2 bases unmatched. The CDR3 region is CASSELAVTDTQYF. CDR3 bases: TGTGCCAGCAGTGAGCTAGCGGTCACAGATACGCAGTATTTT.

Worth noting for this clone: A read error is possible here, since a much larger clone lies one base away. This rearrangement joins TRBV5-4 to TRBJ2-1; 8 bases agree with TRBD2. Germline V CDR1 and CDR2: SGHNT, YYREEE (reference sequence). The V segment lost 2 bases and the J segment 5 bases; nucleotides outside the gene matches: 0. The CDR3 totals 13 residues. The CDR3 region is CASSLAGDNEQFF. The CDR3 DNA reads as TGTGCCAGCAGCTTAGCGGGGGACAATGAGCAGTTCTTC.

In its sample, this clone was seen a few times. The chain recombines TRBV5-1 with TRBJ2-1; 9 nucleotides agree with TRBD2. CDR1 and CDR2 from the germline V gene are SGHRS and YFSETQ. CDR3 size: 16 residues. The ends lost 2 bases at V and 4 bases at J; junction bases unmatched: 7. The DNA for the CDR3 is TGCGCCAGCAGCTTAGCTAGCGGGGCTCAATACAATGAGCAGTTCTTC. This gives the protein CASSLASGAQYNEQFF.

The rearrangement links TRBV6-6 to TRBJ2-1; 7 nucleotides align to TRBD1. The CDR3 is 14 amino acids. CDR1 and CDR2 (germline): MNHNY, SVGAGI (reference sequence). Trimming at V came to 3 bases and at J to 9 bases, leaving 8 bases not matched to a gene. CDR3 bases: TGTGCCAGCAGTTATCGGGGACAGAGGGTTGAGCAGTTCTTC. It translates to CASSYRGQRVEQFF.

The chain combines TRBV5-1 with TRBJ2-5; D gene unclear. CDR3 size: 12 residues. Germline values: CDR1 SGHRS, CDR2 YFSETQ. V dropped 2 bases and J dropped 2 bases, with 4 bases sitting between them. The CDR3, as DNA: TGCGCCAGCAGCTTACAACAAGAGACCCAGTACTTC. Translation: CASSLQQETQYF. Filled out from reference TRBV5-1 and TRBJ2-5, the complete variable domain reads KAGVTQTPRYLIKTRGQQVTLSCSPISGHRSVSWYQQTPGQGLQFLFEYFSETQRNKGNFPGRFSGRQFSNSRSEMNVSTLELGDSALYLCASSLQQETQYFGPGTRLLVL.

This chain links TRBV7-2 with TRBJ2-2, with unresolved D. V lost 4 bases and J 4 bases, leaving 4 bases between the germline ends. The germline V gene encodes CDR1 SGHTA and CDR2 FQGNSA. This CDR3 is built from 12 residues. CDR3 bases: TGTGCCAGCAGCTCGTCCACCGGGGAGCTGTTTTTT. Translating gives CASSSSTGELFF.

This clone was picked up many times. The chain uses TRBV5-1 and TRBJ2-2; no clear D. V was shortened by 4 bases and J by 9 bases, with 19 bases between the two germline ends. Germline V gene sequence: CDR1 SGHRS, CDR2 YFSETQ. The CDR3 loop spans 15 amino acids. The CDR3 spells CASSLAPTDARELFF. In DNA, the CDR3 is TGCGCCAGCAGCCTCGCCCCGACGGATGCGAGGGAGCTGTTTTTT.

The chain carries TRBV25-1 and TRBJ2-5; 7 positions match TRBD1. The CDR3 totals 16 residues. Per the germline V gene, CDR1 is MGHDK and CDR2 is SYGVNS. J was trimmed by 4 bases and V by 6 bases; bases with no gene match: 14. The DNA for the CDR3 is TGTGCCAGCAGCCAAGGGCAGGGGGTGGATGGAGAGACCCAGTACTTC. Protein product: CASSQGQGVDGETQYF.

The chain couples TRBV2 to TRBJ2-7; D ambiguous. The CDR3 contains 14 residues. V lost 5 bases to trimming and J lost 1 base, with 12 bases between them. Germline CDR1 is SNHLY and CDR2 is FYNNEI. Written as DNA, the CDR3 is TGTGCCAGCAGTTCGGTGGCAGGATCCTACGAGCAGTACTTC. It is translated as CASSSVAGSYEQYF.

The V and J genes are TRBV5-1 and TRBJ2-7; D is perhaps TRBD2 (6 bases). The CDR3 has 16 residues. Germline CDR1 and CDR2: SGHRS and YFSETQ. Trimming took 0 bases from V and 3 from J, leaving 16 bases between them. The CDR3 loop is CASSLGSGTFLYEQYF. As DNA, the CDR3 is TGCGCCAGCAGCTTGGGGTCCGGGACTTTTCTCTACGAGCAGTACTTC.

The V gene is TRBV2, the J gene TRBJ2-5; possibly TRBD2 for D (6 bases). Germline V CDR1 and CDR2: SNHLY, FYNNEI. The CDR3 extends over 13 amino acids. Trimming stripped 7 bases from V and 3 bases from J, with 12 bases between. In nucleotides, the CDR3 is TGTGCCAGCACGAGGAAGCGGGAAGAGACCCAGTACTTC. Encoded protein: CASTRKREETQYF.